This T cell receptor beta chain is drawn from a study of T cell repertoires in cytomegalovirus infection (dated 2019 in TCRdb). General notes on the study: Because public TCR beta signatures pointed to carriage of CMV infection together with the matching HLA type, the HLA type of each donor mattered for the analysis.

Overall study results and their limits: Cumulative frequency of public TCR beta family members discriminated carriers of CMV infection plus the relevant HLA type in this cohort and an independent 352-donor cohort. The ex vivo response was dominated by HLA-C-restricted CMV-specific TCR beta clonotypes, and the single most frequent clonotype in two of eight donors was supplied by these HLA-C-restricted clonotypes.

Instrument on record: Illumina HiSeq 1500. The public sequencing data were trimmed at Q25 with fastp and processed into clonotypes with MiXCR by TCRdb, which kept only in-frame beta chains. All rows with the same CDR3 protein become a single entry with the most common DNA and genes. Counted in this sample were 250,000 to 300,000 distinct CDR3 sequences; 9.1% of them appeared once. Clones ranked in the top ten supply roughly 16% of the sample. The CDR3 runs 14 residues from the cysteine to the phenylalanine. Just the 42-base CDR3 DNA is kept, in frame starting at base 1. Trimming removed 1 base from V and 7 bases from J, leaving 13 bases between the germline ends. CDR1 is given as SGHTA and CDR2 as FQGNSA, both from the germline V gene. This clonotype was found many times. Its antigen is not yet known. No much larger clonotype is one base removed from it; base qualities were not supplied.

What was sequenced was PBMCs. The clonotype originates from a human donor in good health (CMV status not recorded). Some clones in this sample may be carry-over from other donors' samples. Rearrangement joined TRBV7-2 to TRBJ1-2, and perhaps TRBD1 as D gene, on 6 matching bases. The CDR3 amino acid sequence is: CASSLGPGDLGYTF. The DNA sequence is as follows: TGTGCCAGCAGCTTAGGGCCAGGGGATCTTGGCTACACCTTC.